This passage covers 21 T cell receptor beta chains from one sample sequenced in a study of T cells after yellow fever vaccination. TCRdb itself ran the 5' RACE reads through MiXCR, one entry per CDR3 protein. Here the sample spans approximately 450,000 distinct CDR3 sequences, over 15% being singletons. Source: PBMCs, taken before the yellow fever booster vaccination. These receptors were collected from a man aged 18 to 35 who received the YFV17D yellow fever vaccine.

This clonotype was seen once. This rearrangement joins TRBV28 to TRBJ1-5; the D gene is possibly TRBD1 (6 bases). V gave up 2 bases and J gave up 0 bases, with 11 bases separating them. The germline V gene has CDR1 MDHEN and CDR2 SYDVKM. CDR3 length: 16 amino acids. The CDR3 loop reads CASSLRDNHSNQPQHF. The DNA of the CDR3 is TGTGCCAGCAGTTTACGGGACAACCATAGCAATCAGCCCCAGCATTTT.

The chain carries TRBV12-5 and TRBJ1-1, with D possibly matching TRBD1 (6 bases). This CDR3 region has 15 residues. Trimming took off 7 bases at V and 1 base at J, with 16 bases between the two ends. CDR1 is LGHNT, CDR2 FRNRAP, per germline. The CDR3 here is CASDTIGGANTEAFF. DNA of the CDR3: TGTGCTAGTGACACAATAGGGGGGGCGAACACTGAAGCTTTCTTT. Full variable domain (outside the CDR3, taken from reference TRBV12-5 and TRBJ1-1): DARVTQTPRHKVTEMGQEVTMRCQPILGHNTVFWYRQTMMQGLELLAYFRNRAPLDDSGMPKDRFSAEMPDATLATLKIQPSEPRDSAVYFCASDTIGGANTEAFFGQGTRLTVV.

This rearrangement joins TRBV4-3 to TRBJ2-2; no firm D call. Trimming pared 2 bases from V and 0 bases from J, leaving 10 bases between. The CDR3 totals 16 residues. The germline gives CDR1 LGHNA, CDR2 YSLEER. Written as DNA, the CDR3 is TGCGCCAGCAGCCAAAGGACCGTGGCGAACACCGGGGAGCTGTTTTTT. Residues: CASSQRTVANTGELFF.

The chain carries TRBV28 and TRBJ2-3; TRBD1 is a possible D gene (6 bases). The CDR3 is 14 amino acids. Trimming took off 6 bases at V and 15 bases at J, with 25 bases between the two ends. From germline, CDR1 is MDHEN and CDR2 SYDVKM. DNA for the CDR3: TGTGCCAGCAGCCCGTGGGGGCCGGCAGATAGGCATTATTTT. This codes for CASSPWGPADRHYF.

This clonotype has more than one count but fewer than ten. This chain links TRBV18 with TRBJ2-7; 11 bases are a match to TRBD1. The germline CDR1 and CDR2 sequences are KGHSH and LQKENI. The CDR3 is made up of 14 amino acids. The V and J ends lost 5 bases and 6 bases, in that order; junction bases with no gene match: 6. The CDR3 region has the DNA TGTGCCAGCTCAGCCGGGACAGGGGGGCGCGAGCAGTACTTC. This translates into CASSAGTGGREQYF.

The chain joins TRBV5-1 to TRBJ2-5; TRBD2 agrees at 9 bases. Trimming at V came to 4 bases and at J to 4 bases, leaving 8 bases not matched to a gene. The CDR3 consists of 15 residues. In germline, CDR1 is SGHRS, CDR2 YFSETQ. For the CDR3, the DNA is TGCGCCAGCAGCCGCGGGGGGGCCTCGGCAGAGACCCAGTACTTC. This sequence encodes CASSRGGASAETQYF.

This chain links TRBV5-6 with TRBJ1-5, with D perhaps TRBD1 (6 bases). Germline V gene lookup returns CDR1 SGHDT and CDR2 YYEEEE. The CDR3 covers 16 residues. V was trimmed by 2 bases and J by 1 base, leaving 13 bases between them. The chain's CDR3 is CASSFGGLGSNQPQHF. CDR3 DNA: TGTGCCAGCAGCTTCGGGGGGCTGGGAAGCAATCAGCCCCAGCATTTT.

V usage is TRBV7-2 and J usage is TRBJ2-5, with 12 bases fitting TRBD2. Germline loops: CDR1 SGHTA, CDR2 FQGNSA. The CDR3 has 16 residues. Trimming took 4 bases from V and 4 from J; bases not matched to a gene: 7. CDR3 residues: CASSSKLAGGSETQYF. CDR3 nucleotides: TGTGCCAGCAGCTCCAAACTAGCGGGGGGTTCAGAGACCCAGTACTTC.

This clonotype was seen many times. The genes are TRBV29-1 and TRBJ2-3, with D hard to call. Per the germline V gene, CDR1 is SQVTM and CDR2 is ANQGSEA. The CDR3 loop spans 12 amino acids. Trimming took off 5 bases at V and 0 bases at J, with 6 bases between the two ends. CDR3 DNA: TGCAGCGTTTTTTGGAGCACAGATACGCAGTATTTT. Its protein product is CSVFWSTDTQYF.

This clonotype has ten or more counts. This chain connects TRBV7-8 to TRBJ2-1; the match to TRBD2 covers 7 bases. J lost 5 bases, V lost 0 bases, and 13 bases had no gene match. The CDR3 contains 18 residues. Germline CDR1 and CDR2: SGHVS and FQNEAQ. CDR3 amino acids: CASSLALASHLRHNEQFF. In DNA, the CDR3 is TGTGCCAGCAGCTTAGCACTAGCGTCGCACTTACGGCACAATGAGCAGTTCTTC.

This clonotype was seen only a few times. The rearrangement links TRBV5-5 to TRBJ1-4; 7 bases match TRBD1. The CDR3 contains 17 residues. V was pared by 4 bases and J by 0 bases, with 9 bases of the junction left unmatched. Per the germline V gene, CDR1 is SGHKS and CDR2 is YYEKEE (reference sequence). The CDR3: CASSPRDSYATNEKLFF. CDR3 in DNA: TGTGCCAGCAGCCCCCGGGACAGCTATGCAACTAATGAAAAACTGTTTTTT.

The sample holds a few counts of this clonotype. The chain's CDR3 is CASSLVSGDTGELFF. The CDR3 DNA reads as TGTGCCAGCAGCTTAGTGTCGGGGGACACCGGGGAGCTGTTTTTT. The J gene is TRBJ2-2, the V gene TRBV7-8, with D tentatively TRBD2 (6 bases). V lost 1 base, J lost 3 bases, and 9 bases lay in between. CDR1 SGHVS and CDR2 FQNEAQ come from the germline V gene. The CDR3 totals 15 residues.

CDR3 in amino acids: CASSFDRGQQETQYF. In nucleotides, the CDR3 is TGTGCCAGCAGCTTCGACAGGGGTCAACAAGAGACCCAGTACTTC. This rearrangement joins TRBV7-2 to TRBJ2-5, with 8 bases fitting TRBD1. Germline CDR1 SGHTA, CDR2 FQGNSA. The J segment lost 2 bases and the V segment lost 3 bases, leaving 5 bases of the junction unmatched. This CDR3 has 15 residues.

The chain joins TRBV9 to TRBJ1-5; no definite D call. Trimming removed 0 bases at V and 6 bases at J, with 13 bases between. Germline lookup yields CDR1 SGDLS and CDR2 YYNGEE. The CDR3 contains 15 residues. CDR3 region: CASSVGGEVVQPQHF. The CDR3 DNA reads TGTGCCAGCAGCGTAGGGGGTGAGGTGGTTCAGCCCCAGCATTTT.

The sample holds many counts of this clonotype. The V call is TRBV6-6, the J call TRBJ2-3; D unresolved. The CDR3 length is 11 residues. CDR1 is MNHNY, CDR2 SVGAGI, per germline (reference sequence). The V end lost 5 bases, the J end lost 6 bases, and 6 bases lay between the germline ends. This CDR3 reads CASSPRDTQYF. CDR3 sequence (DNA): TGTGCCAGCAGTCCTCGGGATACGCAGTATTTT.

V is TRBV20-1 and J is TRBJ2-2, with D possibly being TRBD2 (5 bases). Germline V gives CDR1 DFQATT, CDR2 SNEGSKA (reference sequence). The CDR3 sequence is 14 residues long. Trimming left V 0 bases short and J 3 bases short, with 8 bases between. CDR3 DNA sequence: TGCAGTGCTAGAGAGCCTAGCTACACCGGGGAGCTGTTTTTT. It encodes CSAREPSYTGELFF.

The chain combines TRBV30 with TRBJ1-1; a weak D match, TRBD1 (5 bases). The germline V and J ends were trimmed by 5 bases and 3 bases, with 19 bases remaining between them. CDR3 length: 15 amino acids. CDR1 and CDR2 (germline): GTSNPN, SVGIG (reference sequence). As DNA, the CDR3 is TGTGCCTGGGATGTCGGGGGTGCTGGGGACACTGAAGCTTTCTTT. It codes for CAWDVGGAGDTEAFF.

The rearrangement uses TRBV27 and TRBJ1-5; unclear D gene. V was clipped by 4 bases and J by 4 bases, with 20 bases between them. Germline V gene data show CDR1 as MNHEY and CDR2 as SMNVEV (reference sequence). The CDR3 totals 17 residues. The DNA for the CDR3 is TGTGCCAGCAGTTCTGTAGGGCAGCCAGACCTTAATCAGCCCCAGCATTTT. Amino acids: CASSSVGQPDLNQPQHF.

This chain uses TRBV6-5 with TRBJ1-2, with 8 bases that match TRBD1. V shed 6 bases, J shed 2 bases, and the junction held 11 bases outside the gene matches. Germline V CDR1 and CDR2: MNHEY, SVGAGI. There are 16 residues in the CDR3. The CDR3 loop reads CASSSWTGTKNYGYTF. The CDR3 DNA sequence: TGTGCCAGCAGCTCTTGGACAGGGACCAAAAACTATGGCTACACCTTC.

J is TRBJ2-3 and V is TRBV5-1; a weak D match, TRBD1 (7 bases). Looked up from germline, CDR1 is SGHRS and CDR2 is YFSETQ. V lost 4 bases to trimming and J lost 2 bases, with 11 bases between them. The CDR3 is made up of 14 amino acids. CDR3 nucleotide sequence: TGCGCCAGCAGCGCGGGACAGTTCACAGATACGCAGTATTTT. Translation: CASSAGQFTDTQYF.

This clonotype was counted ten times or more. The rearrangement joins TRBV4-1 to TRBJ1-2; perhaps TRBD1 as D (6 bases). The V gene's germline CDR1 is MGHRA and CDR2 YSYEKL. The CDR3 runs 16 residues. Deletions cut 4 bases from V and 2 bases from J, with 17 bases between. CDR3 nucleotides: TGCGCCAGCAGCCCATCCGGTGGGGGCGAAAACTATGGCTACACCTTC. This sequence encodes CASSPSGGGENYGYTF.